The present TCR beta chain was sequenced within a study of T-cell memory formation after mild COVID-19. Study summary: The two donors had largely donor-specific TCR clusters. Study outcomes and limitations: Clones contracting across day 15 to 85 had a balanced CD4/CD8 profile; later expanding clones leaned CD4+.

J gave up 11 bases and V 0 bases, and 7 bases lay outside the gene matches. The CDR3 is 13 amino acids. CDR1 is SGHDT, CDR2 YYEEEE, per germline. For this clonotype: Its antigen remains unknown.

TCRdb reprocessed the 5' RACE reads via MiXCR and lists one record per CDR3 protein. The sample has just over 300,000 distinct CDR3 sequences; roughly a fifth are singletons. The sequencing sample was made of PBMCs or a T cell subset sorted from them (not recorded which). The source of this sequence is a man aged 18 to 35 who had mild COVID-19 (a few samples of this study predate the infection). Cell type and time point are not known. The chain links TRBV5-6 to TRBJ1-1, with 7 bases fitting TRBD1. CDR3 protein: CASSLDRGLVAFF. The CDR3 DNA follows: TGTGCCAGCAGCTTGGACAGGGGACTAGTTGCTTTCTTT.